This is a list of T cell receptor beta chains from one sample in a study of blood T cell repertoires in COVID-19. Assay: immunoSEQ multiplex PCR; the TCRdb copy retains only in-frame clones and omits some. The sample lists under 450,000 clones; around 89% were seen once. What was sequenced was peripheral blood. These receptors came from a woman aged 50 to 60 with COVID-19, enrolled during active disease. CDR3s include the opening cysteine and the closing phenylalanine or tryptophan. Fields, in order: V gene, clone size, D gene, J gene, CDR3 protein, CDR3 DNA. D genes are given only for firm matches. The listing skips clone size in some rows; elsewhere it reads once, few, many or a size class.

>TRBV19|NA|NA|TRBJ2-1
CASSVGLDYNEQFF
TGTGCCAGTAGTGTGGGACTGGATTACAATGAGCAGTTCTTC
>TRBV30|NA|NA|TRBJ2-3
CAWSVGGDTDTQYF
TGTGCCTGGAGTGTAGGAGGGGACACAGATACGCAGTATTTT
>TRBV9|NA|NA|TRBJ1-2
CASSGNDGDGDYGYTF
TGTGCCAGCAGCGGAAACGACGGGGATGGGGACTATGGCTACACCTTC
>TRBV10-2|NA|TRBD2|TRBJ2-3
CASVESGGIDTQYF
TGCGCCAGCGTGGAAAGCGGGGGGATAGATACGCAGTATTTT
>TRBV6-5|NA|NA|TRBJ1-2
CASSYSYGTGTYGYTF
TGTGCCAGCAGTTACTCGTACGGTACCGGTACTTATGGCTACACCTTC
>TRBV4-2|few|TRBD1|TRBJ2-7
CASSQDRIGTGSYEQYF
TGTGCCAGCAGCCAAGATAGGATCGGGACAGGGTCCTACGAGCAGTACTTC
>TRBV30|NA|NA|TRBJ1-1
CAWARWGGPVNTEAFF
TGTGCCTGGGCTAGATGGGGGGGGCCGGTGAACACTGAAGCTTTCTTT
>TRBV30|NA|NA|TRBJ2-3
CALERGGDYTQYF
TGTGCCCTGGAGAGGGGGGGCGACTATACGCAGTATTTT
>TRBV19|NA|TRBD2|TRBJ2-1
CASSAGGRFTYNEQFF
TGTGCCAGTTCCGCGGGGGGCCGCTTTACCTACAATGAGCAGTTCTTC
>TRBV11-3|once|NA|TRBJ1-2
CASSLEDSLYYGYTF
TGTGCCAGCAGCTTAGAGGACAGCCTCTACTATGGCTACACCTTC
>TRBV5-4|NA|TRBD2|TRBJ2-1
CASSLPERGAYNEQFF
TGTGCCAGCAGCTTGCCCGAGCGGGGGGCATACAATGAGCAGTTCTTC
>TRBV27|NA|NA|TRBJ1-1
CASSSLGRAKTEAFF
TGTGCCAGCAGTTCCTTGGGCAGGGCGAAAACTGAAGCTTTCTTT
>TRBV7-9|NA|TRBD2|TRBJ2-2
CASSPVAGEYTGELFF
TGTGCCAGCAGCCCGGTAGCGGGGGAGTACACCGGGGAGCTGTTTTTT
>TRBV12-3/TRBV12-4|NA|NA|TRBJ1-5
CASSLGARQPQHF
TGTGCCAGCAGTTTGGGGGCTCGTCAGCCCCAGCATTTT
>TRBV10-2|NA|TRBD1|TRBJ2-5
CASRPDRVQETQYF
TGCGCCAGCAGACCAGACAGGGTTCAAGAGACCCAGTACTTC
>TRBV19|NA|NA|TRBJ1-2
CASRSARGTNYGYTF
TGTGCCAGTAGATCAGCACGGGGGACTAACTATGGCTACACCTTC
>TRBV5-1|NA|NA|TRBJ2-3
CASSFNQGDTQYF
TGCGCCAGCAGCTTCAACCAGGGAGATACGCAGTATTTT
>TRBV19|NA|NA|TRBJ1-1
CASSTSQGMFPEAFF
TGTGCCAGTAGCACGAGCCAGGGGATGTTCCCTGAAGCTTTCTTT
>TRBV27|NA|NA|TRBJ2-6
CASSRHGSGANVLTF
TGTGCCAGCAGCCGACACGGCTCTGGGGCCAACGTCCTGACTTTC
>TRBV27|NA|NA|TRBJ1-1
CASRVDRARGNTEAFF
TGTGCCAGCAGAGTAGACCGGGCCCGGGGGAACACTGAAGCTTTCTTT
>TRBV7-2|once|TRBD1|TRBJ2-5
CASSRDREETQYF
TGTGCCAGCAGCCGAGACAGGGAGGAGACCCAGTACTTC
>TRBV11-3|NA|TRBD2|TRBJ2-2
CASSYRTSGNSGELFF
TGTGCCAGCAGCTACCGGACTAGCGGGAATTCCGGGGAGCTGTTTTTT
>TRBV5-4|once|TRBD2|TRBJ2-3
CASSLRRGSTDTQYF
TGTGCCAGCAGCTTGCGGCGGGGGAGCACAGATACGCAGTATTTT
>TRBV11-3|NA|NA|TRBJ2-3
CASSTGQRGDTQYF
TGTGCCAGCAGCACGGGACAGCGGGGGGATACGCAGTATTTT
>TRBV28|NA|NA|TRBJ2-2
CASSFRGKGELFF
TGTGCCAGCAGTTTTCGGGGGAAGGGGGAGCTGTTTTTT
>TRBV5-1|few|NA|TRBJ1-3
CASSLTGQRGGNTIYF
TGCGCCAGCAGCTTGACAGGCCAACGTGGAGGAAACACCATATATTTT
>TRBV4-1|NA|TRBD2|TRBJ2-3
CASSQDRNGGGLTDTQYF
TGCGCCAGCAGCCAAGATAGAAACGGCGGGGGACTCACAGATACGCAGTATTTT
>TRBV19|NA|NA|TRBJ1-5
CASSSAGVGNQPQHF
TGTGCCAGTAGCTCTGCGGGGGTAGGCAATCAGCCCCAGCATTTT
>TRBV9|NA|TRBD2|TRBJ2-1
CASSVEAGGLGEQFF
TGTGCCAGCAGCGTAGAGGCGGGGGGGCTAGGTGAGCAGTTCTTC
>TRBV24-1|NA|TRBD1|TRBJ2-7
CATSDAAGTGDEQYF
TGTGCCACCAGTGATGCCGCCGGGACAGGGGACGAGCAGTACTTC
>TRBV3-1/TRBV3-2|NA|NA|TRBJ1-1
CASSPMTDVMNTEAFF
TGTGCCAGCAGCCCTATGACAGATGTCATGAACACTGAAGCTTTCTTT
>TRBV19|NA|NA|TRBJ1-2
CASLPSRGSYGYTF
TGTGCCAGTTTACCAAGTCGGGGTTCCTATGGCTACACCTTC
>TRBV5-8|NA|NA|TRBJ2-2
CASSLQGLGTGELFF
TGTGCCAGCAGCCTACAGGGATTGGGGACCGGGGAGCTGTTTTTT
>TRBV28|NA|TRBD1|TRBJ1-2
CASRGPGTGGAVNYGYTF
TGTGCCAGCAGGGGTCCCGGGACAGGGGGCGCGGTTAACTATGGCTACACCTTC
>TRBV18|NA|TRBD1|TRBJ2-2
CASSPTGDPGELFF
TGTGCCAGCTCACCCACAGGGGACCCCGGGGAGCTGTTTTTT